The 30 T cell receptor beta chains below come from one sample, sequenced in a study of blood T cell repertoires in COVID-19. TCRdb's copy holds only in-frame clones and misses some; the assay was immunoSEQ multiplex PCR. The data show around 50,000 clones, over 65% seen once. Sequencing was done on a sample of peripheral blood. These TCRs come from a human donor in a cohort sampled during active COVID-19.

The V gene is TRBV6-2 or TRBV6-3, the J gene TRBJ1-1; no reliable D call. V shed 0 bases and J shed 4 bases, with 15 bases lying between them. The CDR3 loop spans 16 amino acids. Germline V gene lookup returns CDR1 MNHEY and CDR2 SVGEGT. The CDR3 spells CASSYSNPGKGTEAFF. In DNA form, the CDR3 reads TGTGCCAGCAGTTACTCCAACCCGGGGAAGGGCACTGAAGCTTTCTTT.

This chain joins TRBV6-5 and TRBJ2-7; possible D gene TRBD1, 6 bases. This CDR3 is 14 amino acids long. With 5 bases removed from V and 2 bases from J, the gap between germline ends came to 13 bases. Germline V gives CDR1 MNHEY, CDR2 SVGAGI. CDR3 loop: CASSPQRDTYEQYF. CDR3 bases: TGTGCCAGCAGTCCCCAAAGGGACACCTACGAGCAGTACTTC.

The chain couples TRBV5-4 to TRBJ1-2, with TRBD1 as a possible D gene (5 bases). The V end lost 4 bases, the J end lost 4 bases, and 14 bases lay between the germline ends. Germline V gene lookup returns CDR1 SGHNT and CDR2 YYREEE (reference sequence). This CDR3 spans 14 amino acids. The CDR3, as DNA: TGTGCCAGCAGCGCCGCGGCAGGGTCCTATGGCTACACCTTC. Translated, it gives CASSAAAGSYGYTF.

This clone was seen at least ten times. Written as DNA, the CDR3 is TGTGCCTGGAGTGAGGGGGCGCATCAGCCCCAGCATTTT. Its protein product is CAWSEGAHQPQHF. This sequence joins TRBV30 and TRBJ1-5; 7 bases are a match to TRBD1. The CDR3 loop spans 13 amino acids. J gave up 5 bases and V 1 base, and 2 bases lay outside the gene matches. CDR1 and CDR2 from the germline V gene are GTSNPN and SVGIG (reference sequence).

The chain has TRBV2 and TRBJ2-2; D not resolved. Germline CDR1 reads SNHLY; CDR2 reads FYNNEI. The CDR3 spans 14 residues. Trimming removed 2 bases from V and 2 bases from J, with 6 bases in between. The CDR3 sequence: CASSETINTGELFF. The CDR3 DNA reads TGTGCCAGCAGTGAAACAATTAACACCGGGGAGCTGTTTTTT.

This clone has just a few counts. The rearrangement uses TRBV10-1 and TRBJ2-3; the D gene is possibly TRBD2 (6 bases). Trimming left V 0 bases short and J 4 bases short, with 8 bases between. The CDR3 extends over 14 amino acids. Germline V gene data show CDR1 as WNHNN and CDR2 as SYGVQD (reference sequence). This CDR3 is CASSESAGSDTQYF. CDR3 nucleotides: TGCGCCAGCAGTGAGTCTGCGGGGTCAGATACGCAGTATTTT.

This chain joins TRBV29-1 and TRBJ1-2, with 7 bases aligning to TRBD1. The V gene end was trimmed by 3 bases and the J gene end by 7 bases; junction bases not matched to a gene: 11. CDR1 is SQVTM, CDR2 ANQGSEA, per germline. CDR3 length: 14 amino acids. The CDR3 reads CSVEGTQGVGGYTF. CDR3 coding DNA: TGCAGCGTTGAGGGGACGCAGGGGGTAGGTGGCTACACCTTC.

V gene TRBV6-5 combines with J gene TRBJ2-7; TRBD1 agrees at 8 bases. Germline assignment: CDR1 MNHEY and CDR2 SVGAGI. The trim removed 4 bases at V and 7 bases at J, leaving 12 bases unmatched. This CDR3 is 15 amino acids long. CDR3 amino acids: CASSSSQGEVGEQYF. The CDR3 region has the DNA TGTGCCAGCAGTTCCTCACAGGGGGAGGTGGGGGAGCAGTACTTC.

CDR3 in amino acids: CASSRGSSGANVLTF. In nucleotides, the CDR3 is TGTGCCAGCAGCCGAGGGAGTTCTGGGGCCAACGTCCTGACTTTC. The chain couples TRBV3-1 (or the pseudogene TRBV3-2) to TRBJ2-6; tentative D call: TRBD2 (5 bases). V gave up 4 bases and J gave up 1 base, with 8 bases separating them. The germline V gene has CDR1 LGHDT and CDR2 YNNKEL (reference sequence). The CDR3 extends over 15 amino acids.

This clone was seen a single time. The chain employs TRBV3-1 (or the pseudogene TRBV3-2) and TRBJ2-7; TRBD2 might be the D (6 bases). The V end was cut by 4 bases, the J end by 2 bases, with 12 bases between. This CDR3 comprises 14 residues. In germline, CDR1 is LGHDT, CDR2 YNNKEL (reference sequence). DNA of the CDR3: TGTGCCAGCAGCCCCGGAGGGAGCGCCTACGAGCAGTACTTC. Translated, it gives CASSPGGSAYEQYF.

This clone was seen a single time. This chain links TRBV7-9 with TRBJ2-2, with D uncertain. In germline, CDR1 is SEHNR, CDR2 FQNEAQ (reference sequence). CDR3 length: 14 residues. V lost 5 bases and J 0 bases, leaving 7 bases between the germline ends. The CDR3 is CASSPMTNTGELFF. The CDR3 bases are TGTGCCAGCAGCCCTATGACGAACACCGGGGAGCTGTTTTTT.

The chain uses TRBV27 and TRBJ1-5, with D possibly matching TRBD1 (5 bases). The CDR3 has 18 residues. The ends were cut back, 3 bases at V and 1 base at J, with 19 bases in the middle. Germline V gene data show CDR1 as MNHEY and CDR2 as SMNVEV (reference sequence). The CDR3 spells CASSLKGSGLMSNQPQHF. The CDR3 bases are TGTGCCAGCAGTTTGAAGGGGTCGGGCCTGATGAGCAATCAGCCCCAGCATTTT.

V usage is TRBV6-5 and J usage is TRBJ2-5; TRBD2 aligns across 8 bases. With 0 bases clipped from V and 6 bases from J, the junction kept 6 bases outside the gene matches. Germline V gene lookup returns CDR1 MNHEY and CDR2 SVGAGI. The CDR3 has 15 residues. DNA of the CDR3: TGTGCCAGCAGTTACTCGAGCGGGGGCTTTCAGACCCAGTACTTC. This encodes CASSYSSGGFQTQYF.

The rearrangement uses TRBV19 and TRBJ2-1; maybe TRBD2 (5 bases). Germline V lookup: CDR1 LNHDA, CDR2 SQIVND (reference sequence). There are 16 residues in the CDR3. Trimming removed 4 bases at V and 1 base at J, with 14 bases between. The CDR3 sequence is CASSTAATSSYNEQFF. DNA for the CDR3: TGTGCCAGTAGTACAGCGGCGACTTCATCCTACAATGAGCAGTTCTTC.

DNA of the CDR3: TGTGCCAGCAGCTTCCAGGACAGGGCGACCTACGAGCAGTACTTC. Residues: CASSFQDRATYEQYF. The chain joins TRBV11-2 to TRBJ2-7; TRBD1 agrees at 8 bases. Germline assignment: CDR1 SGHAT and CDR2 FQNNGV. V shed 3 bases, J shed 2 bases, and the junction held 6 bases outside the gene matches. CDR3 length: 15 amino acids.

The DNA for the CDR3 is TGTGCCAGTAGTTTTCTGGGTGGGGGGGCTTTCTTT. Its protein is CASSFLGGGAFF. V is TRBV19 and J is TRBJ1-1; D is possibly TRBD1 (5 bases). Trimming removed 5 bases from V and 11 bases from J, with 15 bases in between. Germline CDR1 LNHDA, CDR2 SQIVND (reference sequence). The CDR3 runs 12 residues.

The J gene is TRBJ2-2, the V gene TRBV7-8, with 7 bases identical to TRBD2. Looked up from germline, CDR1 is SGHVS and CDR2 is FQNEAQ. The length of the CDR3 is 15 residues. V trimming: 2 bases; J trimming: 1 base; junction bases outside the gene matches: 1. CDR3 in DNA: TGTGCCAGCAGCTTATCGGGGGGGAACACCGGGGAGCTGTTTTTT. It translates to CASSLSGGNTGELFF.

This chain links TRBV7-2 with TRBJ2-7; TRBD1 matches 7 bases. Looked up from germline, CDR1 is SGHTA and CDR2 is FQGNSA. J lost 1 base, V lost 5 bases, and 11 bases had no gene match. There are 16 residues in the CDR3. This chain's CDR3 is CASSPNGQETSYEQYF. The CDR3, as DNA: TGTGCCAGCAGCCCTAACGGACAGGAGACGTCCTACGAGCAGTACTTC.

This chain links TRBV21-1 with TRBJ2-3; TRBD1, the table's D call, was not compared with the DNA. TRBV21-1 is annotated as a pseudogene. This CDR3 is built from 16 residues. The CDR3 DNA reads TGTGCCAGCAGCAAGCAAACGGGACAGGGGATAGATACGCAGTATTTT. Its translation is CASSKQTGQGIDTQYF.

CDR3 bases: TGTGCCAGTAGTATGTGGCAGGGGGCGAGCAATCAGCCCCAGCATTTT. Translating it yields CASSMWQGASNQPQHF. The chain recombines TRBV19 with TRBJ1-5; 8 bases align to TRBD1. The CDR3 sequence is 16 residues long. Germline CDR1 LNHDA, CDR2 SQIVND (reference sequence). J was trimmed by 1 base and V by 3 bases; bases with no gene match: 5.

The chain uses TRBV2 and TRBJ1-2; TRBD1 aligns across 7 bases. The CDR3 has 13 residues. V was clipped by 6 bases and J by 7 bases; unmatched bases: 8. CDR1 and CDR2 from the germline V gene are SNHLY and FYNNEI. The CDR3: CASRGTAGSGYTF. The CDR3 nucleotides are TGTGCCAGCAGAGGGACAGCAGGGTCTGGCTACACCTTC.

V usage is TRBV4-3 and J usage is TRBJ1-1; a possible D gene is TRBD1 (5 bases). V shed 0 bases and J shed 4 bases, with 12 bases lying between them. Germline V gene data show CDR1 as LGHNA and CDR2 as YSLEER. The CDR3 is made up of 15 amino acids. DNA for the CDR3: TGCGCCAGCAGCCAAGATCGGGGGGGGACCACTGAAGCTTTCTTT. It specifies CASSQDRGGTTEAFF.

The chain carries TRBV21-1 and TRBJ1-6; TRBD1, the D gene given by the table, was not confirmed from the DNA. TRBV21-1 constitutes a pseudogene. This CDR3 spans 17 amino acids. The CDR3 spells CASSRRDRGTYNSPLHF. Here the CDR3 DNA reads TGTGCCAGCAGCCGCCGGGACAGGGGCACCTATAATTCACCCCTCCACTTT.

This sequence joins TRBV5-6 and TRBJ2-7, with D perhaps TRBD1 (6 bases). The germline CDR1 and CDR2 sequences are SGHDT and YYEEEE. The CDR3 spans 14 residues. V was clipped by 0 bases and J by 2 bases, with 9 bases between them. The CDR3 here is CASSLGRQAYEQYF. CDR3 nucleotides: TGTGCCAGCAGCTTGGGCCGACAGGCCTACGAGCAGTACTTC.

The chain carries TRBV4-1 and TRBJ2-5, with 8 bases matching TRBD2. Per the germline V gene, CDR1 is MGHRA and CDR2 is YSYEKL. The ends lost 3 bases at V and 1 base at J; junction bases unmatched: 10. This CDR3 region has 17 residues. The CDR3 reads CASSHGRGATTQETQYF. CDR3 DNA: TGCGCCAGCAGCCACGGGAGGGGGGCAACTACCCAAGAGACCCAGTACTTC.

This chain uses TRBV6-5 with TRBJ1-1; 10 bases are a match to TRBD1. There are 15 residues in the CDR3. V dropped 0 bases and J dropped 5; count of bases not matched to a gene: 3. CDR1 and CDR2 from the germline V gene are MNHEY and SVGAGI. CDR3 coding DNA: TGTGCCAGCAGTTACTCACGGACAGGGGGGACTGAAGCTTTCTTT. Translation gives CASSYSRTGGTEAFF.

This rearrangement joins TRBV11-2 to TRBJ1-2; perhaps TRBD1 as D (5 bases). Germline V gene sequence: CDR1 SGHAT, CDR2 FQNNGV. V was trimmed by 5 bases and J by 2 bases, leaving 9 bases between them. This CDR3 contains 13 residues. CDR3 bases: TGTGCCAGCAGCCTTAGACAGAACTATGGCTACACCTTC. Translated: CASSLRQNYGYTF.

Here the CDR3 reads CASSLGHVGFNEKLFF. The CDR3, as DNA: TGTGCCAGCAGCTTGGGCCACGTCGGTTTTAATGAAAAACTGTTTTTT. The gene calls are TRBV5-5 and TRBJ1-4, with D hard to call. Germline V CDR1 and CDR2: SGHKS, YYEKEE (reference sequence). Trimming shortened V by 0 bases and J by 4 bases, and 13 bases separated the two germline ends. The CDR3 length is 16 residues. Full variable domain (outside the CDR3, taken from reference TRBV5-5 and TRBJ1-4): DAGVTQSPTHLIKTRGQQVTLRCSPISGHKSVSWYQQVLGQGPQFIFQYYEKEERGRGNFPDRFSARQFPNYSSELNVNALLLGDSALYLCASSLGHVGFNEKLFFGSGTQLSVL.

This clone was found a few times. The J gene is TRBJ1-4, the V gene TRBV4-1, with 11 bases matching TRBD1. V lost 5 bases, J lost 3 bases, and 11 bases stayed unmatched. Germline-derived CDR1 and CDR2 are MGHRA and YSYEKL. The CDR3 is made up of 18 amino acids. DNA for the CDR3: TGCGCCAGCAGCTCAGGGACAGGGGGGGCAAGGGCTAATGAAAAACTGTTTTTT. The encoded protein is CASSSGTGGARANEKLFF.

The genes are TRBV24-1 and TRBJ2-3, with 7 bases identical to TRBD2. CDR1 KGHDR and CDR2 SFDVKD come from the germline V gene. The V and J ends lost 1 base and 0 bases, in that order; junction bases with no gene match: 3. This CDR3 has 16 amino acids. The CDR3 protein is CATSDFGGESTDTQYF. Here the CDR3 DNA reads TGTGCCACCAGTGATTTTGGGGGGGAAAGCACAGATACGCAGTATTTT.